The next 27 T cell receptor beta chains were all read from a single sample in a study of T cells after yellow fever vaccination. TCRdb recomputed calls from the 5' RACE reads with MiXCR, one row per CDR3 protein. The sample records over 100,000 distinct CDR3 sequences, roughly 8.4% being singletons. Sample: CD8+ T cells sorted from PBMCs, taken 45 days after the yellow fever booster vaccination. These TCRs come from a man younger than 40 who received the YFV17D yellow fever vaccine.

The table lists this clonotype with many counts. The chain has TRBV11-2 and TRBJ2-7; D is ambiguous. Germline assignment: CDR1 SGHAT and CDR2 FQNNGV. The CDR3 loop spans 11 amino acids. Trimming removed 5 bases at V and 6 bases at J, with 8 bases between. The CDR3 DNA is TGTGCCAGCAGCCGGATGGCCGAGCAGTACTTC. Translated: CASSRMAEQYF. The complete variable domain, with remaining parts taken from reference TRBV11-2 and TRBJ2-7, reads EAGVAQSPRYKIIEKRQSVAFWCNPISGHATLYWYQQILGQGPKLLIQFQNNGVVDDSQLPKDRFSAERLKGVDSTLKIQPAKLEDSAVYLCASSRMAEQYFGPGTRLTVT.

This clonotype was picked up many times. V and J are TRBV4-3 and TRBJ1-5; TRBD1 is a possible D gene (5 bases). Trimming shortened V by 3 bases and J by 4 bases, and 10 bases separated the two germline ends. Germline CDR1 LGHNA, CDR2 YSLEER. The CDR3 runs 14 residues. Here the CDR3 DNA reads TGCGCCAGCAGCCAGGACACAGCGAATCAGCCCCAGCATTTT. The encoded protein is CASSQDTANQPQHF.

This clonotype has at least ten counts. The gene calls are TRBV28 and TRBJ2-7; tentative D call: TRBD1 (6 bases). The V end lost 5 bases, the J end lost 2 bases, and 13 bases lay between the germline ends. The germline CDR1 and CDR2 sequences are MDHEN and SYDVKM. This CDR3 contains 14 residues. The CDR3 DNA reads as TGTGCCAGCAGTCCTCCAGGGGAACCCTACGAGCAGTACTTC. Its translation is CASSPPGEPYEQYF.

The chain employs TRBV11-2 and TRBJ2-1; perhaps TRBD2 as D (6 bases). V was pared by 3 bases and J by 2 bases, with 20 bases between. CDR1 is SGHAT and CDR2 is FQNNGV in the germline V gene. The CDR3 length is 18 residues. The CDR3 reads CASSFPEAGIGTYNEQFF. The CDR3 DNA sequence: TGTGCCAGCAGCTTCCCAGAGGCGGGGATTGGGACCTACAATGAGCAGTTCTTC.

This chain uses TRBV11-2 with TRBJ2-2; D gene ambiguous. The V gene's germline CDR1 is SGHAT and CDR2 FQNNGV. With 7 bases removed from V and 6 bases from J, the gap between germline ends came to 9 bases. There are 12 residues in the CDR3. CDR3 coding DNA: TGTGCCAGCATCGAGCTATCCGGGGAGCTGTTTTTT. This codes for CASIELSGELFF.

In this sample, this clonotype turned up a few times. This chain joins TRBV14 and TRBJ2-7; 8 nucleotides match TRBD1. The CDR3 sequence is 14 residues long. Germline V gene data show CDR1 as SGHDN and CDR2 as FVKESK. J was trimmed by 5 bases and V by 1 base; bases with no gene match: 4. As DNA, the CDR3 is TGTGCCAGCAGCCAAGCCTCGACAGGGGACGAGCAGTACTTC. Its translation: CASSQASTGDEQYF. Full variable domain (outside the CDR3, taken from reference TRBV14 and TRBJ2-7): EAGVTQFPSHSVIEKGQTVTLRCDPISGHDNLYWYRRVMGKEIKFLLHFVKESKQDESGMPNNRFLAERTGGTYSTLKVQPAELEDSGVYFCASSQASTGDEQYFGPGTRLTVT.

Many counts were recorded for this clonotype. This sequence joins TRBV4-1 and TRBJ2-2; 12 nucleotides agree with TRBD2. The V gene's germline CDR1 is MGHRA and CDR2 YSYEKL. Trimming took 3 bases from V and 5 from J; bases not matched to a gene: 10. CDR3 length equals 18 residues. CDR3 in DNA: TGCGCCAGCAGCCAGGTTCAACCCGGACTAGCGGGGACCGGGGAGCTGTTTTTT. Translation gives CASSQVQPGLAGTGELFF.

There are many counts of this clonotype. V usage is TRBV5-4 and J usage is TRBJ2-4; TRBD2 might be the D (5 bases). V was shortened by 3 bases and J by 8 bases, with 6 bases between the two germline ends. This CDR3 comprises 11 residues. Germline V gene sequence: CDR1 SGHNT, CDR2 YYREEE (reference sequence). CDR3 amino acids: CASSYGDIQYF. CDR3 nucleotides: TGTGCCAGCAGCTACGGGGACATTCAGTACTTC. The full variable domain, in which reference TRBV5-4 and TRBJ2-4 provide the parts outside the CDR3, is ETGVTQSPTHLIKTRGQQVTLRCSSQSGHNTVSWYQQALGQGPQFIFQYYREEENGRGNFPPRFSGLQFPNYSSELNVNALELDDSALYLCASSYGDIQYFGAGTRLSVL.

The sample holds many counts of this clonotype. This sequence joins TRBV29-1 and TRBJ1-4; tentatively, D is TRBD1 (5 bases). V lost 7 bases, J lost 5 bases, and 17 bases lay in between. Germline V CDR1 and CDR2: SQVTM, ANQGSEA. The CDR3 totals 14 residues. The chain's CDR3 is CSANGIGDNEKLFF. CDR3 coding DNA: TGCAGCGCCAACGGCATAGGGGACAATGAAAAACTGTTTTTT.

The V call is TRBV7-9, the J call TRBJ2-1; no firm D call. This CDR3 is built from 15 residues. The germline V and J ends were trimmed by 5 bases and 10 bases, with 21 bases remaining between them. Germline assignment: CDR1 SEHNR and CDR2 FQNEAQ (reference sequence). The CDR3: CASSPLGIAGWEQFF. The CDR3 nucleotides read TGTGCCAGCAGCCCATTGGGGATAGCTGGGTGGGAGCAGTTCTTC. The variable domain in full, completed from reference TRBV7-9 and TRBJ2-1, reads DTGVSQNPRHKITKRGQNVTFRCDPISEHNRLYWYRQTLGQGPEFLTYFQNEAQLEKSRLLSDRFSAERPKGSFSTLEIQRTEQGDSAMYLCASSPLGIAGWEQFFGPGTRLTVL.

This clonotype was counted at least ten times. The J gene is TRBJ2-2, the V gene TRBV15; D is unclear. The V end was cut by 5 bases, the J end by 1 base, with 8 bases between. CDR1 LNHNV and CDR2 YYDKDF come from the germline V gene (reference sequence). This CDR3 contains 14 residues. The CDR3 nucleotides read TGTGCCACCAGCCCGACAAGGAACACCGGGGAGCTGTTTTTT. Translated, it gives CATSPTRNTGELFF.

This clonotype has a handful of counts. This rearrangement joins TRBV7-2 to TRBJ2-3; D call uncertain. CDR1 is SGHTA, CDR2 FQGNSA, per germline. The CDR3 runs to 17 residues. Trimming cost V 0 bases and J 2 bases, with 15 bases left between them. The chain's CDR3 is CASSLAASYGVTDTQYF. The DNA for the CDR3 is TGTGCCAGCAGCTTAGCGGCCTCGTATGGGGTCACAGATACGCAGTATTTT. The entire variable domain, with the rest obtained from reference TRBV7-2 and TRBJ2-3, is as follows: GAGVSQSPSNKVTEKGKDVELRCDPISGHTALYWYRQSLGQGLEFLIYFQGNSAPDKSGLPSDRFSAERTGGSVSTLTIQRTQQEDSAVYLCASSLAASYGVTDTQYFGPGTRLTVL.

This clonotype came up a few times. The chain couples TRBV6-5 to TRBJ2-1, with D tentatively TRBD1 (5 bases). V shed 2 bases and J shed 2 bases, with 7 bases lying between them. The CDR3 is made up of 14 amino acids. CDR1 and CDR2 from the germline V gene are MNHEY and SVGAGI. The CDR3 reads CASSYGRAYNEQFF. CDR3 nucleotides: TGTGCCAGCAGTTACGGCAGGGCCTACAATGAGCAGTTCTTC.

Comments on this clonotype: A much larger clone differs by one base, so this may be a read error. The chain recombines TRBV29-1 with TRBJ2-7; D unclear. Germline V gives CDR1 SQVTM, CDR2 ANQGSEA. The CDR3 contains 13 residues. V dropped 4 bases and J dropped 2 bases, with 12 bases sitting between them. The CDR3 protein is CSVGAEGPYEQYF. CDR3 in DNA: TGCAGCGTTGGGGCGGAAGGCCCCTACGAGCAGTACTTC.

This sequence joins TRBV30 and TRBJ2-3; the D gene is possibly TRBD1 (5 bases). Trimming removed 6 bases from V and 0 bases from J, with 16 bases in between. Germline-derived CDR1 and CDR2 are GTSNPN and SVGIG (reference sequence). The CDR3 totals 15 residues. CDR3 protein: CACTDGHLSTDTQYF. The CDR3 region has the DNA TGTGCCTGCACAGACGGACACCTAAGCACAGATACGCAGTATTTT.

This clonotype was counted a few times. This rearrangement joins TRBV6-5 to TRBJ2-1; D may be TRBD2 (6 bases). Trimming cost V 2 bases and J 3 bases, with 11 bases left between them. This CDR3 has 15 amino acids. Germline assignment: CDR1 MNHEY and CDR2 SVGAGI. The CDR3 protein is CASSYRGTYYNEQFF. Written as DNA, the CDR3 is TGTGCCAGCAGTTACCGCGGGACTTACTACAATGAGCAGTTCTTC.

This clonotype occurred many times. The rearrangement links TRBV7-2 to TRBJ2-7; 9 nucleotides line up with TRBD1. The J segment lost 3 bases and the V segment lost 2 bases, leaving 8 bases of the junction unmatched. This CDR3 has 16 amino acids. CDR1 is SGHTA, CDR2 FQGNSA, per germline. The CDR3 region has the DNA TGTGCCAGCAGCTTAACCGGGACAGGGATTGTCTACGAGCAGTACTTC. Amino acids: CASSLTGTGIVYEQYF.

This clonotype was recorded at least ten times. V and J are TRBV15 and TRBJ1-5; 7 bases line up with TRBD1. CDR1 and CDR2 from the germline V gene are LNHNV and YYDKDF (reference sequence). V shed 4 bases and J 3 bases; nucleotides not matched to a gene: 3. The CDR3 consists of 14 residues. The CDR3 here is CATSTGTVNQPQHF. The DNA for the CDR3 is TGTGCCACCAGCACCGGGACAGTCAATCAGCCCCAGCATTTT.

In its sample, this clonotype was seen many times. This rearrangement joins TRBV19 to TRBJ2-1; 7 nucleotides line up with TRBD1. The V and J ends lost 8 bases and 9 bases, in that order; junction bases with no gene match: 7. The V gene's germline CDR1 is LNHDA and CDR2 SQIVND (reference sequence). The CDR3 has 12 residues. This chain's CDR3 is CASRTGVSEQFF. The CDR3 bases are TGTGCCAGTCGAACAGGGGTTAGTGAGCAGTTCTTC. The full variable domain, in which reference TRBV19 and TRBJ2-1 provide the parts outside the CDR3, is DGGITQSPKYLFRKEGQNVTLSCEQNLNHDAMYWYRQDPGQGLRLIYYSQIVNDFQKGDIAEGYSVSREKKESFPLTVTSAQKNPTAFYLCASRTGVSEQFFGPGTRLTVL.

At least ten counts were recorded for this clonotype. This sequence joins TRBV20-1 and TRBJ2-7, with D hard to call. The CDR3 is made up of 14 amino acids. V lost 5 bases and J lost 7, with 21 bases in between. The germline V gene has CDR1 DFQATT and CDR2 SNEGSKA (reference sequence). In DNA form, the CDR3 reads TGCAGTGCTGGAACGGCTCTAGTGAATGAGGAGCAGTACTTC. Its translation: CSAGTALVNEEQYF.

This clonotype came up a few times. The chain employs TRBV12-5 and TRBJ2-1; D is ambiguous. The germline gives CDR1 LGHNT, CDR2 FRNRAP. The CDR3 loop spans 13 amino acids. Trimming cost V 1 base and J 8 bases, with 9 bases left between them. Written as DNA, the CDR3 is TGTGCTAGTGGTTTGGACCCTAGTGATGAGCAGTTCTTC. It is translated as CASGLDPSDEQFF.

Points on this clonotype: Possible read error: a much larger clone is one base away. This chain links TRBV5-1 with TRBJ2-1, with D possibly matching TRBD1 (5 bases). Trimming cost V 0 bases and J 11 bases, with 9 bases left between them. Looked up from germline, CDR1 is SGHRS and CDR2 is YFSETQ. There are 12 residues in the CDR3. DNA for the CDR3: TGCGCCAGCAGCTTGGAGGGGATACAGCAGTTCTTC. Amino acid sequence: CASSLEGIQQFF. Variable domain in full (rest from reference TRBV5-1 and TRBJ2-1): KAGVTQTPRYLIKTRGQQVTLSCSPISGHRSVSWYQQTPGQGLQFLFEYFSETQRNKGNFPGRFSGRQFSNSRSEMNVSTLELGDSALYLCASSLEGIQQFFGPGTRLTVL.

This clonotype was observed a few times. This chain joins TRBV20-1 and TRBJ2-3; 10 bases map to TRBD2. V was pared by 7 bases and J by 0 bases, with 7 bases of the junction left unmatched. Germline CDR1 and CDR2: DFQATT and SNEGSKA (reference sequence). The CDR3 covers 15 residues. The CDR3 protein is CSVRELAGSTDTQYF. DNA for the CDR3: TGCAGTGTCCGTGAACTAGCGGGAAGCACAGATACGCAGTATTTT.

The sample holds many counts of this clonotype. The V call is TRBV6-1, the J call TRBJ2-7; D uncertain. CDR3 length: 13 amino acids. The germline V and J ends were trimmed by 1 base and 0 bases, with 4 bases remaining between them. CDR1 MNHNS and CDR2 SASEGT come from the germline V gene. The CDR3 bases are TGTGCCAGCAGTGAAGGTGACTCCTACGAGCAGTACTTC. This sequence encodes CASSEGDSYEQYF.

This clonotype was recorded a few times. The gene calls are TRBV5-3 and TRBJ2-1; 8 nucleotides match TRBD2. TRBV5-3 is sorted into the ORF group, with uncertain function. J gave up 5 bases and V 4 bases, and 11 bases lay outside the gene matches. CDR3 size: 16 residues. In DNA, the CDR3 is TGTGCCAGAAGCAGTCCCGGGACTAGAGGCCACAATGAGCAGTTCTTC. Protein sequence: CARSSPGTRGHNEQFF.

This clonotype was recorded many times. In nucleotides, the CDR3 is TGTGCCAGTACACTGGCGGGACAGGGGCGAACAGATACGCAGTATTTT. This gives the protein CASTLAGQGRTDTQYF. V gene TRBV2 combines with J gene TRBJ2-3; 10 nucleotides align to TRBD1. V shed 9 bases and J 3 bases; nucleotides not matched to a gene: 12. The CDR3 runs 16 residues. Per germline, CDR1 SNHLY and CDR2 FYNNEI.

The V gene is TRBV9, the J gene TRBJ2-1, with 10 bases that match TRBD2. With 0 bases clipped from V and 5 bases from J, the junction kept 5 bases outside the gene matches. Germline V CDR1 and CDR2: SGDLS, YYNGEE. The CDR3 loop spans 16 amino acids. The CDR3 spells CASSVVGSGRNNEQFF. In DNA form, the CDR3 reads TGTGCCAGCAGCGTAGTGGGTAGCGGGAGGAACAATGAGCAGTTCTTC.